This TCR beta chain appears in the sequencing data of a study of blood T cell repertoires in COVID-19. Study as a whole: Material from acute and convalescent COVID-19 was sourced from the United States, Italy and Spain. Sample material is recorded as cDNA or gDNA derived from T cells, B-cell-depleted T cells, or PBMCs.

In the original processing: Reference gene primer amplification yielded estimated nucleated cell counts. Some clones are missing from TCRdb's copy, which holds only in-frame ones; the method was immunoSEQ multiplex PCR. The D gene and trimming were derived from the DNA, and the V and J assignments and clone size from that table. The sample holds 60,000 to 85,000 clones, 85% to 90% seen once. Germline V CDR1 and CDR2: SGHAT, FQNNGV. V was cut by 3 bases and J by 7 bases, with 6 bases left in between. The CDR3 covers 11 residues. The sequencing input was peripheral blood. The chain carries TRBV11-2 and TRBJ1-2, with unresolved D. The source is a woman aged 50 to 60 with active COVID-19. The CDR3 protein is CASSFPRGYTF. The CDR3, as DNA: TGTGCCAGCAGCTTTCCGCGTGGCTACACCTTC. The whole variable domain, remainder taken from reference TRBV11-2 and TRBJ1-2, is EAGVAQSPRYKIIEKRQSVAFWCNPISGHATLYWYQQILGQGPKLLIQFQNNGVVDDSQLPKDRFSAERLKGVDSTLKIQPAKLEDSAVYLCASSFPRGYTFGSGTRLTVV.